This TCR beta chain was retrieved from a study of T cells in localized non-small cell lung cancer. Per the germline V gene, CDR1 is MNHEY and CDR2 is SVGAGI. Trimming shortened V by 5 bases and J by 2 bases, and 10 bases separated the two germline ends. CDR3 length equals 13 residues. Produced via immunoSEQ multiplex PCR; TCRdb's table is partial and in-frame only. The sample lists about 28,000 clones; 65% to 85% were seen once. Turning to this clone: Its antigen is currently unknown.

Findings of the study overall: Adjacent lung had a median 57 of the 100 largest tumor clones.

Sequencing used peripheral blood mononuclear cells, obtained before any cancer treatment. J is TRBJ2-7 and V is TRBV6-5; TRBD1 might be the D (6 bases). This TCR was sampled from a man between 40 and 75 years old with stage III lung adenocarcinoma. This chain's CDR3 is CASSPTGPYEQYF. The DNA for the CDR3 is TGTGCCAGCAGTCCGACAGGTCCCTACGAGCAGTACTTC.